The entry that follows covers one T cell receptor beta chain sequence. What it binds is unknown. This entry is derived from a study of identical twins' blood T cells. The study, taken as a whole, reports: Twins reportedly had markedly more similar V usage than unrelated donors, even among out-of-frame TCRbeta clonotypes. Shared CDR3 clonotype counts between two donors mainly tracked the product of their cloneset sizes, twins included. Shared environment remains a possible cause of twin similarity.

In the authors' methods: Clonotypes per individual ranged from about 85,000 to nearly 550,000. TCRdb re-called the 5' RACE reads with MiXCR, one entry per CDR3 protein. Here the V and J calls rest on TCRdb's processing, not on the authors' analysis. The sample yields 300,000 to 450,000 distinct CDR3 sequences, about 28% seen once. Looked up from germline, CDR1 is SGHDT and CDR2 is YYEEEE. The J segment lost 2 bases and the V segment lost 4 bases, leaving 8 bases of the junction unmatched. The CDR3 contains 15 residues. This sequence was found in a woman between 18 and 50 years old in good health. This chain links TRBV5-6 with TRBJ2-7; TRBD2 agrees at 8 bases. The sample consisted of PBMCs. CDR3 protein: CASSPAGTRAYEQYF. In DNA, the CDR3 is TGTGCCAGCAGCCCGGCCGGGACTAGAGCCTACGAGCAGTACTTC.